This T cell receptor beta chain appears in the sequencing data of a study of patients and donors after allogeneic stem cell transplantation. The germline V gene has CDR1 SEHNR and CDR2 FQNEAQ (reference sequence). The CDR3 is 14 amino acids. The V gene lost 5 bases and the J gene lost 10 bases, with 18 bases spanning the gap. This clonotype was counted at least ten times. TCRdb used MiXCR to reprocess the RT-PCR reads, holding one entry per CDR3 protein. The table records 15,000 to 20,000 distinct CDR3 sequences, roughly 5% of them present only once. Specimen: blood, either unsorted or a sorted T cell fraction (not recorded which). The chain combines TRBV7-9 with TRBJ2-1; tentatively, D is TRBD1 (6 bases). This TCR derives from a human donor who was either an allogeneic HSCT recipient or a stem cell or donor lymphocyte infusion donor (not recorded which). It is not recorded whose cells these are; they may come from a transplant donor. The chain's CDR3 is CASSPSGGRREQFF. CDR3 in DNA: TGTGCCAGCAGCCCTTCTGGGGGCAGGAGGGAGCAGTTCTTC.